These T cell receptor beta chains were read from a single sample in a study of T cell responses to AZD1222 COVID-19 vaccine. TCRdb keeps only in-frame clones here, not all; method: immunoSEQ multiplex PCR. The repertoire holds 140,000 to 150,000 clones, with roughly 91% as singletons. The sequencing used peripheral blood, collected on day 0 of AZD1222 vaccination. All receptors come from an adult in good health. Both conserved end residues are part of each CDR3. The order of the fields is V gene, clone size, J gene, D gene, CDR3 protein, CDR3 DNA. D genes are given only for firm matches. Size is omitted from some rows. Given values are once, few, many or a class for expanded clones.

v_call: TRBV7-9; clone_size: -; j_call: TRBJ2-5; d_call: -; cdr3_aa: CASSFGTVQETQYF; cdr3_nt: TGTGCCAGCAGCTTTGGGACGGTCCAAGAGACCCAGTACTTC
v_call: TRBV7-9; clone_size: -; j_call: TRBJ1-5; d_call: TRBD1; cdr3_aa: CASSSGQGDQPQHF; cdr3_nt: TGTGCCAGCAGCTCGGGACAGGGGGATCAGCCCCAGCATTTT
v_call: TRBV5-1; clone_size: -; j_call: TRBJ1-4; d_call: -; cdr3_aa: CASSLEGANEKLFF; cdr3_nt: TGCGCCAGCAGCTTGGAAGGGGCTAATGAAAAACTGTTTTTT
v_call: TRBV5-1; clone_size: -; j_call: TRBJ1-1; d_call: -; cdr3_aa: CASSWGRVNTEAFF; cdr3_nt: TGCGCCAGCAGCTGGGGACGGGTGAACACTGAAGCTTTCTTT
v_call: TRBV21-1; clone_size: once; j_call: TRBJ2-5; d_call: -; cdr3_aa: CASRGREETQYF; cdr3_nt: TGTGCCAGCAGGGGGAGGGAGGAGACCCAGTACTTC
v_call: TRBV2; clone_size: -; j_call: TRBJ2-1; d_call: TRBD2; cdr3_aa: CASTEASGGAGEQFF; cdr3_nt: TGTGCCAGCACCGAAGCTAGCGGGGGGGCTGGTGAGCAGTTCTTC
v_call: TRBV7-3; clone_size: -; j_call: TRBJ1-3; d_call: -; cdr3_aa: CASSATGTSSGNTIYF; cdr3_nt: TGTGCCAGCAGCGCAACAGGGACTTCCTCTGGAAACACCATATATTTT
v_call: TRBV9; clone_size: -; j_call: TRBJ1-5; d_call: -; cdr3_aa: CASSEHDRREPQHF; cdr3_nt: TGTGCCAGCAGCGAACATGACAGGCGGGAGCCCCAGCATTTT
v_call: TRBV30; clone_size: -; j_call: TRBJ2-7; d_call: TRBD1; cdr3_aa: CAWSRQGYEQYF; cdr3_nt: TGTGCCTGGAGCCGACAGGGATACGAGCAGTACTTC
v_call: TRBV11-3; clone_size: -; j_call: TRBJ2-2; d_call: -; cdr3_aa: CASSKQAGELFF; cdr3_nt: TGTGCCAGCAGCAAACAAGCCGGGGAGCTGTTTTTT
v_call: TRBV19; clone_size: -; j_call: TRBJ1-1; d_call: -; cdr3_aa: CASSMDSRSTRNTEAFF; cdr3_nt: TGTGCCAGTAGTATGGACAGCCGGTCGACGCGGAACACTGAAGCTTTCTTT
v_call: TRBV4-1; clone_size: -; j_call: TRBJ1-2; d_call: TRBD1; cdr3_aa: CASSQWGQGDGYTF; cdr3_nt: TGCGCCAGCAGCCAATGGGGACAGGGAGACGGCTACACCTTC
v_call: TRBV7-2; clone_size: -; j_call: TRBJ1-4; d_call: -; cdr3_aa: CASSLQPTNEKLFF; cdr3_nt: TGTGCCAGCAGCCTACAGCCAACTAATGAAAAACTGTTTTTT
v_call: TRBV5-1; clone_size: -; j_call: TRBJ2-2; d_call: -; cdr3_aa: CASSLDRDTGELFF; cdr3_nt: TGCGCCAGCAGCTTGGATAGAGACACCGGGGAGCTGTTTTTT
v_call: TRBV4-1; clone_size: -; j_call: TRBJ1-5; d_call: -; cdr3_aa: CASSQLGGSNQPQHF; cdr3_nt: TGCGCCAGCAGCCAACTAGGAGGTAGCAATCAGCCCCAGCATTTT
v_call: TRBV7-9; clone_size: -; j_call: TRBJ2-7; d_call: -; cdr3_aa: CASSLLAPPYEQYF; cdr3_nt: TGTGCCAGCAGCTTACTTGCTCCTCCTTACGAGCAGTACTTC
v_call: TRBV9; clone_size: -; j_call: TRBJ2-7; d_call: TRBD2; cdr3_aa: CASSGPGTTYEQYF; cdr3_nt: TGTGCCAGCAGCGGGCCCGGGACTACCTACGAGCAGTACTTC
v_call: TRBV6-5; clone_size: once; j_call: TRBJ2-7; d_call: TRBD2; cdr3_aa: CASSPGTSGTYEQYF; cdr3_nt: TGTGCCAGCAGTCCCGGGACTAGCGGGACCTACGAGCAGTACTTC
v_call: TRBV7-2; clone_size: -; j_call: TRBJ2-6; d_call: -; cdr3_aa: CASSLLFGRTSTGANVLTF; cdr3_nt: TGTGCCAGCAGCTTGTTGTTCGGCAGGACCTCAACTGGGGCCAACGTCCTGACTTTC
v_call: TRBV9; clone_size: -; j_call: TRBJ1-2; d_call: -; cdr3_aa: CASSAVSQGSGYTF; cdr3_nt: TGTGCCAGCAGCGCGGTGAGTCAGGGGAGCGGCTACACCTTC
v_call: TRBV6-1; clone_size: -; j_call: TRBJ1-3; d_call: -; cdr3_aa: CASSVSQTSSGNTIYF; cdr3_nt: TGTGCCAGCAGTGTAAGCCAAACGAGCTCTGGAAACACCATATATTTT
v_call: TRBV6-5; clone_size: once; j_call: TRBJ1-2; d_call: -; cdr3_aa: CASSWGRRGAGYGYTF; cdr3_nt: TGTGCCAGCAGTTGGGGCCGTCGTGGAGCTGGCTATGGCTACACCTTC
v_call: TRBV19; clone_size: -; j_call: TRBJ1-3; d_call: -; cdr3_aa: CASSMMGLGNTIYF; cdr3_nt: TGTGCCAGTAGTATGATGGGTCTTGGAAACACCATATATTTT
v_call: TRBV27; clone_size: -; j_call: TRBJ1-1; d_call: -; cdr3_aa: CASSHGFEWRTEAFF; cdr3_nt: TGTGCCAGCAGCCACGGGTTTGAGTGGAGGACTGAAGCTTTCTTT
v_call: TRBV11-1; clone_size: -; j_call: TRBJ2-1; d_call: TRBD2; cdr3_aa: CASSLWTSAANEQFF; cdr3_nt: TGTGCCAGCAGCTTATGGACTAGCGCCGCCAATGAGCAGTTCTTC
v_call: TRBV2; clone_size: -; j_call: TRBJ1-5; d_call: -; cdr3_aa: CASRKSGDEQPQHF; cdr3_nt: TGTGCCAGCCGGAAGTCAGGGGATGAACAGCCCCAGCATTTT
v_call: TRBV4-1; clone_size: -; j_call: TRBJ1-5; d_call: -; cdr3_aa: CASSQMMLGQPQHF; cdr3_nt: TGCGCCAGCAGCCAAATGATGTTGGGTCAGCCCCAGCATTTT
v_call: TRBV5-1; clone_size: -; j_call: TRBJ1-1; d_call: -; cdr3_aa: CASGVGRGFGTEAFF; cdr3_nt: TGCGCCAGCGGGGTGGGGAGAGGATTTGGCACTGAAGCTTTCTTT
v_call: TRBV11-3; clone_size: -; j_call: TRBJ1-3; d_call: -; cdr3_aa: CASGEDGNTIYF; cdr3_nt: TGTGCCAGCGGTGAGGACGGCAACACCATATATTTT
v_call: TRBV5-8; clone_size: once; j_call: TRBJ1-5; d_call: -; cdr3_aa: CASSLERDQPQHF; cdr3_nt: TGTGCCAGCAGCTTGGAAAGGGATCAGCCCCAGCATTTT
v_call: TRBV13; clone_size: -; j_call: TRBJ2-2; d_call: TRBD2; cdr3_aa: CASSSSRGGAGTGELFF; cdr3_nt: TGTGCCAGCAGCTCCTCCCGCGGGGGGGCTGGGACCGGGGAGCTGTTTTTT
v_call: TRBV19; clone_size: -; j_call: TRBJ1-2; d_call: -; cdr3_aa: CASSPYTRGSSYGYTF; cdr3_nt: TGTGCCAGTAGTCCCTACACCAGGGGAAGCAGCTATGGCTACACCTTC
v_call: TRBV10-2; clone_size: -; j_call: TRBJ1-2; d_call: -; cdr3_aa: CASLITGSYGYTF; cdr3_nt: TGCGCCAGCCTTATTACAGGGAGCTATGGCTACACCTTC
v_call: TRBV18; clone_size: -; j_call: TRBJ1-1; d_call: TRBD1; cdr3_aa: CASSPQGGNTEAFF; cdr3_nt: TGTGCCAGCTCCCCACAGGGGGGGAACACTGAAGCTTTCTTT
v_call: TRBV5-4; clone_size: once; j_call: TRBJ2-3; d_call: -; cdr3_aa: CASSPRDSRTDTQYF; cdr3_nt: TGTGCCAGCAGCCCGCGGGACAGTCGAACAGATACACAGTATTTT
v_call: TRBV5-1; clone_size: -; j_call: TRBJ2-1; d_call: TRBD1; cdr3_aa: CASSLGTGDNEQFF; cdr3_nt: TGCGCCAGCAGCTTGGGGACAGGGGACAATGAGCAGTTCTTC
v_call: TRBV9; clone_size: -; j_call: TRBJ2-7; d_call: TRBD2; cdr3_aa: CASSPRASGTEYYEQYF; cdr3_nt: TGTGCCAGCAGCCCTCGGGCTAGCGGGACCGAGTACTACGAGCAGTACTTC
v_call: TRBV2; clone_size: -; j_call: TRBJ1-2; d_call: -; cdr3_aa: CASRLGAAYGYTF; cdr3_nt: TGTGCCAGCAGACTGGGGGCTGCATATGGCTACACCTTC
v_call: TRBV18; clone_size: -; j_call: TRBJ1-1; d_call: -; cdr3_aa: CASSLMGLIDTEAFF; cdr3_nt: TGTGCCAGCTCCCTCATGGGCCTAATAGACACTGAAGCTTTCTTT
v_call: TRBV7-2; clone_size: -; j_call: TRBJ2-7; d_call: -; cdr3_aa: CASSLRQPSYEQYF; cdr3_nt: TGTGCCAGCAGCTTACGACAGCCATCCTACGAGCAGTACTTC
v_call: TRBV5-1; clone_size: -; j_call: TRBJ1-3; d_call: -; cdr3_aa: CASSGSTGNTIYF; cdr3_nt: TGCGCCAGCAGCGGGTCGACTGGAAACACCATATATTTT
v_call: TRBV11-2; clone_size: -; j_call: TRBJ2-1; d_call: -; cdr3_aa: CASLGPQIRDNEQFF; cdr3_nt: TGTGCCAGCTTGGGGCCCCAGATACGGGACAATGAGCAGTTCTTC